This TCR beta chain originates from a study of cytotoxic CD8 clonotypes in ibrutinib-treated CLL. This clone was counted between two and nine times. CDR3 size: 13 residues. Germline loops: CDR1 SGHNT, CDR2 YYREEE (reference sequence). V gave up 0 bases and J gave up 8 bases, with 9 bases separating them. Sequencing was performed with immunoSEQ multiplex PCR; in TCRdb, only in-frame clones are kept and a portion is missing. The sample lists some 200,000 clones; over 65% were seen once. The chain is built from TRBV5-4 and TRBJ2-1; tentatively, D is TRBD1 or TRBD2 (5 bases each). The sequences come from PBMCs, collected after 12 months of ibrutinib treatment. This receptor was taken from a human donor with chronic lymphocytic leukemia. The CDR3 sequence is CASSLVGVDEQFF. The CDR3 coding sequence is TGTGCCAGCAGCTTGGTGGGGGTGGATGAGCAGTTCTTC.